These T cell receptor beta chains were read from a single sample in a study of blood T cell repertoires in COVID-19. Assay used: immunoSEQ multiplex PCR; TCRdb lists only in-frame clones, some missing. The sample consists of over 60,000 clones, roughly 90% of them appearing once. The sample consisted of peripheral blood. The receptors were gathered from a man in his 70s with active or convalescent COVID-19. The CDR3 runs from the conserved cysteine through the conserved F or W. Fields, in order: CDR3 DNA, CDR3 protein, V gene, J gene, clone size, D gene. A D gene is named only where the DNA matches it firmly. Part of the rows lack a size; the others show once, few, many or a class for expanded clones.

TGCGCCAGCAGCCCATATGCGGGGAAAGAGACCCAGTACTTC	CASSPYAGKETQYF	TRBV5-1	TRBJ2-5	NA	NA
TGTGCCAGCAGCCCCTCAGGGGGCGATGGCTACACCTTC	CASSPSGGDGYTF	TRBV7-9	TRBJ1-2	NA	TRBD1
TGTGCCAGCAAGGGGCAAGGAGATCAGCCCCAGCATTTT	CASKGQGDQPQHF	TRBV2	TRBJ1-5	NA	NA
TGTGCCAGCACCCAGGGGGCAGGTAGTGGCTACACCTTC	CASTQGAGSGYTF	TRBV25-1	TRBJ1-2	NA	TRBD1
TGTGCCAGTAGTGAGGCGGGGGGGCCTGGGGAGCTGTTTTTT	CASSEAGGPGELFF	TRBV19	TRBJ2-2	few	TRBD2
TGCGCCAGCAGCTTGGTTCTAGCGGGCCCCGGGGCAGATACGCAGTATTTT	CASSLVLAGPGADTQYF	TRBV5-1	TRBJ2-3	NA	TRBD2
TGTGCCAGCAGACTACAGGGGGGAGGCAATCAGCCCCAGCATTTT	CASRLQGGGNQPQHF	TRBV2	TRBJ1-5	once	TRBD1
TGTGCCAGCAGCTCCTCTCTAGCTCCCACCGACGAGCAGTTCTTC	CASSSSLAPTDEQFF	TRBV11-2	TRBJ2-1	NA	NA
TGTGCCAGCAGTGAGAGGACAGGGAGTCAGCCCCAGCATTTT	CASSERTGSQPQHF	TRBV2	TRBJ1-5	NA	TRBD1
TGTGCCAGCAGTCTCCAGGCGGGGAGCTCCTACAATGAGCAGTTCTTC	CASSLQAGSSYNEQFF	TRBV27	TRBJ2-1	NA	NA
TGTGCCAGCAGCTCCCCACGCGGGAGCTCCTACGAGCAGTACTTC	CASSSPRGSSYEQYF	TRBV7-8	TRBJ2-7	NA	TRBD2
TGCGCCAGCAGCTCAAGCGGGGGGGTCACAGATACGCAGTATTTT	CASSSSGGVTDTQYF	TRBV5-1	TRBJ2-3	NA	TRBD2
TGTGCCAGCAGTTCCCTACCCGGGACAGGGGGTATCTATGGCTACACCTTC	CASSSLPGTGGIYGYTF	TRBV7-3	TRBJ1-2	NA	TRBD1
TGTGCCAGCAGCTCCGAACCAGGCCCGTACGAGCAGTACTTC	CASSSEPGPYEQYF	TRBV9	TRBJ2-7	NA	NA
TGTGCCAGCAGTCCAATTGAGACCCAGTACTTC	CASSPIETQYF	TRBV6-5	TRBJ2-5	NA	NA
TGCAGCGTTGAGTCAGGTTTTGGCTACACCTTC	CSVESGFGYTF	TRBV29-1	TRBJ1-2	NA	NA
TGTGCCAGTAGTATTGGGGCTAGCGGGAGGTACGAGCAGTACTTC	CASSIGASGRYEQYF	TRBV19	TRBJ2-7	NA	TRBD2
TGTGCCAGCAGTTTACGGGATTACTCCTACAATGAGCAGTTCTTC	CASSLRDYSYNEQFF	TRBV28	TRBJ2-1	NA	NA
TGTGCCAGCCGGGGTGAGGGCCTGGTGTTTGAGCAGTTCTTC	CASRGEGLVFEQFF	TRBV5-8	TRBJ2-1	NA	NA
TGCGCCAGCAGCTCACGACCTAAAGGCTCAGGGGATTTTTACAATGAGCAGTTCTTC	CASSSRPKGSGDFYNEQFF	TRBV5-1	TRBJ2-1	NA	NA
TGTGCCAGTAGTACTTCGGTGACAAATGAGCAGTTCTTC	CASSTSVTNEQFF	TRBV19	TRBJ2-1	once	NA
TGCGCCAGCAAACCGGAGACCGGGGAGCTGTTTTTT	CASKPETGELFF	TRBV5-1	TRBJ2-2	NA	NA
TGTGCCTGGAGCGGGACAGGCGGTAACTACGAGCAGTACTTC	CAWSGTGGNYEQYF	TRBV30	TRBJ2-7	NA	TRBD1
TGTGCCAGCAGTTTTCTGACTAGCGGGAGGGTCAATGAGCAGTTCTTC	CASSFLTSGRVNEQFF	TRBV6-5	TRBJ2-1	NA	TRBD2
TGTGCCAGCAGCTTAGGAAGGGGGAACACTGAAGCTTTCTTT	CASSLGRGNTEAFF	TRBV7-3	TRBJ1-1	NA	NA
TGTGCCAGCTCACCAGGGGCGGGGCAAGAGACCCAGTACTTC	CASSPGAGQETQYF	TRBV18	TRBJ2-5	NA	NA
TGTGCCAGCAGCGTAGCTACGACGGGCTACGAGCAGTACTTC	CASSVATTGYEQYF	TRBV9	TRBJ2-7	NA	NA
TGTGCCAGCAGCCAAGGACTAGCGGGAGGGTGGGAGACCCAGTACTTC	CASSQGLAGGWETQYF	TRBV3-1/TRBV3-2	TRBJ2-5	NA	TRBD2
TGTGCCAGCAGCTTCTTGGCCGAGCAGTACTTC	CASSFLAEQYF	TRBV5-6	TRBJ2-7	NA	NA
TGTGCCAGCAGCCCAGGGGTGGGAGGCTACACCTTC	CASSPGVGGYTF	TRBV6-5	TRBJ1-2	NA	NA
TGTGCCAGCAGCAAGGACAGGGCGTCTCCCCTCCACTTT	CASSKDRASPLHF	TRBV4-2	TRBJ1-6	NA	TRBD1
TGTGCCAGCAGCCAATCACCCCCCGGGCTAGCGGGAGAAGAGGGTGAGCAGTTCTTC	CASSQSPPGLAGEEGEQFF	TRBV27	TRBJ2-1	NA	TRBD2